These T cell receptor beta chains were read from a single sample in a study of cytomegalovirus exposure and HLA in healthy donors. Profiled with immunoSEQ multiplex PCR; TCRdb holds only in-frame clones, not every one. The sample lists some 89,000 clones; about four fifths were seen once. Sequenced sample: PBMCs. The receptor source for this set is a woman aged 25 to 39 in good health and CMV-seronegative. CDR3s include the opening cysteine and the closing phenylalanine or tryptophan. A D gene is named only where the DNA matches it firmly. Size values are once, few and many counts, or a class for expanded clones, and some rows have none.

v_gene	abundance	d_gene	j_gene	CDR3nt	CDR3aa
TRBV7-9	few	.	TRBJ1-1	TGTGCCAGCAGCGCTGCAGTTGAAGCTTTCTTT	CASSAAVEAFF
TRBV2	.	TRBD1	TRBJ1-3	TGTGCCAGCAGTGAATGGCCCGAGGGGGCGAGTGACACCATATATTTT	CASSEWPEGASDTIYF
TRBV29-1	.	TRBD2	TRBJ2-3	TGCAGCGTTGAGCTAGCGGGAAGGGATACGCAGTATTTT	CSVELAGRDTQYF
TRBV19	few	.	TRBJ2-3	TGTGCCAGTAGTATAGGTGGGCTGGATACGCAGTATTTT	CASSIGGLDTQYF
TRBV9	.	TRBD2	TRBJ2-3	TGTGCCAGCAGCGTAGATCCTAGCGGAGTCCACCATAGCACAGATACGCAGTATTTT	CASSVDPSGVHHSTDTQYF
TRBV10-3	.	TRBD1	TRBJ1-2	TGTGCCATCAGCGCCGGGACAGGGAACGGCTACACCTTC	CAISAGTGNGYTF
TRBV5-6	once	.	TRBJ2-3	TGTGCCAGCAGCTTGTCTCGGGTGGCAGATACGCAGTATTTT	CASSLSRVADTQYF
TRBV27	.	.	TRBJ2-6	TGTGCCAGCAGTTTATACGGGAGCGGGTCTGGGGCCAACGTCCTGACTTTC	CASSLYGSGSGANVLTF
TRBV28	.	.	TRBJ2-1	TGTGCCAGCACCCCCGGTGCGGTCTCCTCCTACAATGAGCAGTTCTTC	CASTPGAVSSYNEQFF
TRBV9	.	.	TRBJ2-7	TGTGCCAGCAGCGTTGGAACAGGCCTTTCCTACGAGCAGTACTTC	CASSVGTGLSYEQYF
TRBV5-1	.	.	TRBJ2-2	TGCGCCAGCAGCAGGGGACAAGGGAACACCGGGGAGCTGTTTTTT	CASSRGQGNTGELFF
TRBV5-5	.	.	TRBJ1-1	TGTGCCAGCAGCTTTGATTTAGTGCTGAACACTGAAGCTTTCTTT	CASSFDLVLNTEAFF
TRBV19	.	TRBD1	TRBJ2-3	TGTGCCAGTAGTCCCAGAGACAGGGGTTACACAGATACGCAGTATTTT	CASSPRDRGYTDTQYF
TRBV10-1	once	TRBD2	TRBJ2-1	TGCGCCAGCAGTGTAGCGGGAGTCCATGAGCAGTTCTTC	CASSVAGVHEQFF
TRBV16	.	.	TRBJ1-5	TGTGCCAGCAGCCCCGCCGCCCAGTATAGCAATCAGCCCCAGCATTTT	CASSPAAQYSNQPQHF
TRBV9	.	TRBD1	TRBJ1-6	TGTGCCAGTCAGGGGGACAGCTTAAATTCACCCCTCCACTTT	CASQGDSLNSPLHF
TRBV5-1	.	TRBD1	TRBJ1-1	TGCGCCAGCAGCTTGGACGGGTGGGACAGCGGGTTTTTGAGCACTGAAGCTTTCTTT	CASSLDGWDSGFLSTEAFF
TRBV4-1	few	TRBD1	TRBJ2-6	TGCGCCAGCGTGGGACAGTTTCACTCTGGGGCCAACGTCCTGACTTTC	CASVGQFHSGANVLTF
TRBV6-6	.	TRBD1	TRBJ1-3	TGTGCCAGCACCGACAGGGGCTCTGGAAACACCATATATTTT	CASTDRGSGNTIYF
TRBV14	.	.	TRBJ2-7	TGTGCCAGCAGCCAAGATTGGTCTCGGTTCCACGAGCAGTACTTC	CASSQDWSRFHEQYF
TRBV5-1	.	TRBD2	TRBJ2-3	TGCGCCAGCAGCTTGGCTCCTAGCGGATCCACAGATACGCAGTATTTT	CASSLAPSGSTDTQYF
TRBV5-1	.	TRBD2	TRBJ2-7	TGCGCCAGCAGCCTTACTAGCGTCGAGCAGTACTTC	CASSLTSVEQYF
TRBV14	.	TRBD1	TRBJ1-1	TGTGCCAGCAGCCGACGGGACAGGGGGCGCACTGAAGCTTTCTTT	CASSRRDRGRTEAFF
TRBV5-1	.	TRBD1	TRBJ1-1	TGCGCCAGCAGCTTCCGGGCAGGGGGGAAAGCCACTGAAGCTTTCTTT	CASSFRAGGKATEAFF
TRBV28	.	.	TRBJ2-7	TGTGCCAGCAGTTTAGTTTCCCGGTACGAGCAGTACTTC	CASSLVSRYEQYF
TRBV6-1	.	TRBD1	TRBJ1-1	TGTGCCAGCAGGGGCAGGGGGAGGACTGAAGCTTTCTTT	CASRGRGRTEAFF
TRBV7-3	.	.	TRBJ2-2	TGTGCCAGCAGCTACTACACCGGGGAGCTGTTTTTT	CASSYYTGELFF
TRBV11-2	.	TRBD2	TRBJ2-7	TGTGCCAGCAGCTTCTCTAGCGGGATGTACTACGAGCAGTACTTC	CASSFSSGMYYEQYF
TRBV4-3	.	.	TRBJ1-1	TGCGCCAGCAGCCAAGATCGTCAGGTGCTGGACACTGAAGCTTTCTTT	CASSQDRQVLDTEAFF
TRBV6-4	.	TRBD2	TRBJ2-1	TGTGCCAGCAGTGACTGGGGGACTAGCGGGCCGAATGAGCAGTTCTTC	CASSDWGTSGPNEQFF
TRBV29-1	.	.	TRBJ2-1	TGCAGCGTACCACGGGAGGAGCGGGACAAAAATGAGCAGTTCTTC	CSVPREERDKNEQFF
TRBV28	.	.	TRBJ2-3	TGTGCCAGCAGTTTATGGGGGACGGGGGACGGGGATACGCAGTATTTT	CASSLWGTGDGDTQYF
TRBV5-8	.	.	TRBJ1-1	TGTGCCAGCAGCTACCTAGTTAACACTGAAGCTTTCTTT	CASSYLVNTEAFF
TRBV19	.	TRBD1	TRBJ2-1	TGTGCCAGTAGTGCATACCGGGACAGGGGACGGGTTAGGAATGAGCAGTTCTTC	CASSAYRDRGRVRNEQFF
TRBV28	.	.	TRBJ2-5	TGTGCCAGCACCCCCGGCCGGGTGGAGACCCAGTACTTC	CASTPGRVETQYF
TRBV5-6	.	.	TRBJ1-1	TGTGCCAGCAGCCGGGTCCAGGGATTTGACACTGAAGCTTTCTTT	CASSRVQGFDTEAFF
TRBV5-1	.	TRBD1	TRBJ2-5	TGCGCCAGCAGCTTGGTTGAGGGGGCAGAGACCCAGTACTTC	CASSLVEGAETQYF
TRBV4-1	.	TRBD2	TRBJ2-7	TGCGCCAGCAGCCAGGGGCGGGAGGGCGACGAGCAGTACTTC	CASSQGREGDEQYF
TRBV9	.	TRBD1	TRBJ1-6	TGTGCCAGCAGCGCCGGGCAGGGGGCTTCACCCCTCCACTTT	CASSAGQGASPLHF
TRBV4-2	once	.	TRBJ1-5	TGTGCCAGCAGCCAGAAAGGGGGGGCGGGCCAGCCCCAGCATTTT	CASSQKGGAGQPQHF
TRBV28	.	TRBD1	TRBJ2-1	TGTGCCAGCAGCGGGACAGGCTGGGACAATGAGCAGTTCTTC	CASSGTGWDNEQFF
TRBV28	.	.	TRBJ2-7	TGTGCCAGCAGTTTACGCGGAACAACCTACGAGCAGTACTTC	CASSLRGTTYEQYF
TRBV10-3	.	.	TRBJ2-1	TGTGCCATCAGTATAGGGACATCATCTGATGAGCAGTTCTTC	CAISIGTSSDEQFF
TRBV28	.	TRBD1	TRBJ1-2	TGTGCCAGCAGTCAGGACAGGGTTGCTGCCTACACCTTC	CASSQDRVAAYTF
TRBV7-6	.	.	TRBJ1-4	TGTGCCAGCAGCTTAGACCCACCAGGGTTAACTAATGAAAAACTGTTTTTT	CASSLDPPGLTNEKLFF
TRBV18	.	.	TRBJ2-5	TGTGCCAGCACCAGGGGAGACGGGGAGACCCAGTACTTC	CASTRGDGETQYF
TRBV5-1	.	.	TRBJ2-3	TGCGCCAGCAGCTCGGGGAGCACAGATACGCAGTATTTT	CASSSGSTDTQYF
TRBV10-1	.	.	TRBJ2-1	TGCGCCAGCAGTTCTGCCCCGGGACAGCGGGCCCACAGGGCCTACAATGAGCAGTTCTTC	CASSSAPGQRAHRAYNEQFF
TRBV27	.	TRBD1	TRBJ2-1	TGTGCCAGCAGGCCCGCCGGGACAGGGTCGAGCAATGAGCAGTTCTTC	CASRPAGTGSSNEQFF
TRBV7-3	.	.	TRBJ1-1	TGTGCCAGCAGCGTACAGGGACATACTGAAGCTTTCTTT	CASSVQGHTEAFF
TRBV15	.	TRBD2	TRBJ2-7	TGTGCCACCAGCAGAGATTGGTTGGTTAGCGGGAGGACTTTCTCCTACGAGCAGTACTTC	CATSRDWLVSGRTFSYEQYF
TRBV6-5	.	.	TRBJ1-6	TGTGCCAGCAGTTGGGGGGTTAATTCACCCCTCCACTTT	CASSWGVNSPLHF
TRBV19	.	TRBD2	TRBJ2-6	TGTGCCAGTAGGATGAGGCGGGGGGGTAACTCTGGGGCCAACGTCCTGACTTTC	CASRMRRGGNSGANVLTF